A single sample gave rise to the 19 T cell receptor beta chains below, sequenced in a study of Ad26.COV2.S vaccination and SARS-CoV-2 variants. This sample's treatment: roughly 19 received Ad26.COV2.S at low or high dose, single or two shots; 5 received placebo; per-sample allocation not given. Sampling was performed 63 days after the first vaccine or placebo injection. Measured with immunoSEQ multiplex PCR; TCRdb has only the in-frame clones, and not every one. In the table there are about 250,000 clones, around 88% of which are singletons. The material was peripheral blood, obtained in a trial of Ad26.COV2.S vaccine versus placebo. Receptor source: a person between 18 and 65 years old who received the Ad26.COV2.S COVID-19 vaccine or a placebo.

This clone was detected only once. This sequence joins TRBV7-2 and TRBJ2-1; 7 bases line up with TRBD2. Per germline, CDR1 SGHTA and CDR2 FQGNSA. Germline trimming cut 1 base from V and 0 bases from J; bases unmatched to any gene: 0. The CDR3 has 15 amino acids. CDR3 bases: TGTGCCAGCAGCTTAGGGGGGGGCTCCTACAATGAGCAGTTCTTC. Protein product: CASSLGGGSYNEQFF.

The rearrangement links TRBV11-3 to TRBJ2-2, with D perhaps TRBD1 (6 bases). Looked up from germline, CDR1 is SGHNT and CDR2 is YENEEA. CDR3 length: 15 residues. With 6 bases removed from V and 4 bases from J, the gap between germline ends came to 15 bases. The CDR3 coding sequence is TGTGCCAGCAGTTACCTACAGGGACCCACCGGGGAGCTGTTTTTT. Translated, it gives CASSYLQGPTGELFF. Filled out from reference TRBV11-3 and TRBJ2-2, the complete variable domain reads EAGVVQSPRYKIIEKKQPVAFWCNPISGHNTLYWYLQNLGQGPELLIRYENEEAVDDSQLPKDRFSAERLKGVDSTLKIQPAELGDSAVYLCASSYLQGPTGELFFGEGSRLTVL.

The chain recombines TRBV29-1 with TRBJ2-1; D may correspond to TRBD1 or TRBD2 (6 bases each). Germline V gene data show CDR1 as SQVTM and CDR2 as ANQGSEA. This CDR3 spans 15 amino acids. V lost 0 bases, J lost 9 bases, and 18 bases lay in between. CDR3 nucleotide sequence: TGCAGCGTTGAAGAGCTCGGGGGCTGGCGGGGTGAGCAGTTCTTC. It is translated as CSVEELGGWRGEQFF.

This chain links TRBV5-1 with TRBJ1-6; 7 bases agree with TRBD1. V lost 2 bases, J lost 6 bases, and 14 bases stayed unmatched. Looked up from germline, CDR1 is SGHRS and CDR2 is YFSETQ. This CDR3 has 18 residues. As DNA, the CDR3 is TGCGCCAGCAGCTTTAATATTAATACAGGGGACTTTAATTCACCCCTCCACTTT. Translating gives CASSFNINTGDFNSPLHF.

The chain joins TRBV7-8 to TRBJ2-5; no reliable D call. The V end lost 5 bases, the J end lost 3 bases, and 10 bases lay between the germline ends. This CDR3 has 13 residues. Germline-derived CDR1 and CDR2 are SGHVS and FQNEAQ. The CDR3 here is CASSHYTKETQYF. CDR3 bases: TGTGCCAGCAGCCATTACACGAAAGAGACCCAGTACTTC.

V usage is TRBV6-1 and J usage is TRBJ2-3, with no clear D. Per the germline V gene, CDR1 is MNHNS and CDR2 is SASEGT. V shed 3 bases and J shed 6 bases, with 10 bases lying between them. The CDR3 sequence is 13 residues long. Here the CDR3 reads CASSDPPNDTQYF. The CDR3 DNA sequence: TGTGCCAGCAGTGATCCCCCCAACGATACGCAGTATTTT.

This chain links TRBV5-4 with TRBJ2-7; 9 nucleotides align to TRBD2. The length of the CDR3 is 13 residues. Germline V lookup: CDR1 SGHNT, CDR2 YYREEE (reference sequence). The junction had 3 bases not matched to a gene; V was cut back by 2 bases and J by 6 bases. The CDR3, as DNA: TGTGCCAGCAGCTTTTGGCGGGAGGGCGAGCAGTACGTC. Amino acids: CASSFWREGEQYV.

The rearrangement joins TRBV12-3 or TRBV12-4 to TRBJ1-2, with no clear D. This CDR3 is 13 amino acids long. Trimming cost V 5 bases and J 0 bases, with 7 bases left between them. The CDR3 spells CASSITANYGYTF. The CDR3 DNA sequence: TGTGCCAGCAGTATAACGGCTAACTATGGCTACACCTTC.

The chain carries TRBV7-8 and TRBJ1-2; D gene unclear. The CDR3 has 17 residues. V was clipped by 4 bases and J by 3 bases, with 21 bases between them. Looked up from germline, CDR1 is SGHVS and CDR2 is FQNEAQ. For the CDR3, the DNA is TGTGCCAGCAGCTCTCCGGAGGAGGGATGGAATTACTATGGCTACACCTTC. Translated, it gives CASSSPEEGWNYYGYTF.

The chain joins TRBV7-8 to TRBJ2-7, with D possibly called TRBD1 or TRBD2 (6 bases each). Germline loops: CDR1 SGHVS, CDR2 FQNEAQ. The CDR3 contains 15 residues. The V end lost 5 bases, the J end lost 2 bases, and 16 bases lay between the germline ends. The CDR3 spells CASSRGGQGAYEQYF. The CDR3 DNA reads TGTGCCAGCAGCCGAGGGGGGCAAGGGGCCTACGAGCAGTACTTC.

The CDR3 nucleotides read TGCGCCAGTTCGACAGCCTCTGGGGCCAACGTCCTGACTTTC. Protein product: CASSTASGANVLTF. This chain connects TRBV4-1 to TRBJ2-6; a weak D match, TRBD1 (5 bases). Trimming stripped 9 bases from V and 0 bases from J, with 9 bases between. The CDR3 has 14 amino acids. Germline V gives CDR1 MGHRA, CDR2 YSYEKL.

The V gene is TRBV7-8, the J gene TRBJ1-3; D is undetermined. This CDR3 spans 14 amino acids. Trimming shortened V by 3 bases and J by 0 bases, and 6 bases separated the two germline ends. Looked up from germline, CDR1 is SGHVS and CDR2 is FQNEAQ. CDR3 region: CASSLGISGNTIYF. The CDR3 nucleotides are TGTGCCAGCAGCTTGGGCATCTCTGGAAACACCATATATTTT.

The chain couples TRBV7-2 to TRBJ2-3; D is perhaps TRBD1 (6 bases). The CDR3 extends over 12 amino acids. The germline V gene has CDR1 SGHTA and CDR2 FQGNSA. Trimming shortened V by 2 bases and J by 9 bases, and 9 bases separated the two germline ends. CDR3 nucleotide sequence: TGTGCCAGCAGCTTAAGTGACAGGACGCAGTATTTT. Amino acids: CASSLSDRTQYF. The complete variable domain, with remaining parts taken from reference TRBV7-2 and TRBJ2-3, reads GAGVSQSPSNKVTEKGKDVELRCDPISGHTALYWYRQSLGQGLEFLIYFQGNSAPDKSGLPSDRFSAERTGGSVSTLTIQRTQQEDSAVYLCASSLSDRTQYFGPGTRLTVL.

This clone has a handful of counts. J is TRBJ2-5 and V is TRBV4-3; TRBD2 matches 9 bases. The CDR3 sequence is 15 residues long. Germline values: CDR1 LGHNA, CDR2 YSLEER. The junction had 7 bases not matched to a gene; V was cut back by 4 bases and J by 4 bases. The CDR3 coding sequence is TGCGCCAGCAGCCGTGGCGGTAGCGGGGGAGAGACCCAGTACTTC. It is translated as CASSRGGSGGETQYF.

The chain has TRBV18 and TRBJ1-2; no clear D. This CDR3 is 13 amino acids long. The ends were cut back, 2 bases at V and 8 bases at J, with 12 bases in the middle. Germline V gene lookup returns CDR1 KGHSH and CDR2 LQKENI. CDR3 sequence: CASSPAGPEGYTF. The CDR3 DNA reads as TGTGCCAGCTCACCAGCAGGCCCTGAAGGCTACACCTTC.

The chain has TRBV7-3 and TRBJ2-3; TRBD2 might be the D (6 bases). The CDR3 consists of 15 residues. CDR1 SGHTA and CDR2 FQGTGA come from the germline V gene. Trimming pared 5 bases from V and 0 bases from J, leaving 12 bases between. Written as DNA, the CDR3 is TGTGCCAGCAGCCCCCACGGGACTAGCACAGATACGCAGTATTTT. Its translation is CASSPHGTSTDTQYF.

A note on this clone: This specimen includes other DNA sequences encoding the same CDR3. This rearrangement joins TRBV19 to TRBJ1-1; no firm D call. This CDR3 has 14 residues. V dropped 0 bases and J dropped 1 base, with 6 bases sitting between them. The V gene's germline CDR1 is LNHDA and CDR2 SQIVND (reference sequence). CDR3 DNA sequence: TGTGCCAGTAGTATAGATTCGGGGAACACTGAAGCTTTCTTT. Translation: CASSIDSGNTEAFF.

The gene calls are TRBV10-3 and TRBJ2-7, with D hard to call. The CDR3 is 14 amino acids. The V gene lost 3 bases and the J gene lost 2 bases, with 11 bases spanning the gap. In germline, CDR1 is ENHRY, CDR2 SYGVKD. CDR3 sequence (DNA): TGTGCCATCAGTGATTCTGGAAATCCCTACGAGCAGTACTTC. This gives the protein CAISDSGNPYEQYF.

This sequence joins TRBV11-2 and TRBJ2-7; 9 nucleotides align to TRBD2. CDR3 length equals 17 residues. Germline V CDR1 and CDR2: SGHAT, FQNNGV. The junction had 8 bases not matched to a gene; V was cut back by 0 bases and J by 2 bases. Written as DNA, the CDR3 is TGTGCCAGCAGCTTAGATCTTGGGCGGGAGGGAGCCTACGAGCAGTACGTC. Translating gives CASSLDLGREGAYEQYV.